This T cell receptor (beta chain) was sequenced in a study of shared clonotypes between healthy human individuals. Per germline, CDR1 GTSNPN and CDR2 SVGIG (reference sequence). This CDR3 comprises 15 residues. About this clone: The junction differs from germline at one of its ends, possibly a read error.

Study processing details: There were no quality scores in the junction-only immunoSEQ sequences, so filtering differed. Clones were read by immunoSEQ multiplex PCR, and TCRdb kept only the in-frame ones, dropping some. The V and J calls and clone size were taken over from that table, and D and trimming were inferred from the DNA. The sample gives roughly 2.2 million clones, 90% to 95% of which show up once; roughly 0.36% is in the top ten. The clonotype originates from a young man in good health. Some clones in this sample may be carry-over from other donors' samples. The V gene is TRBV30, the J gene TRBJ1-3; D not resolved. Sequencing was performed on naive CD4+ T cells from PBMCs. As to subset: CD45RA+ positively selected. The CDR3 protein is CAWILRRTLGDTIYF. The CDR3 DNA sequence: TGTGCCTGGATCCTTCGACGGACGCTTGGAGACACCATATATTTT.